Shown below are 8 T cell receptor beta chains from a single sample sequenced in a study of blood T cells in healthy people across ages. With a J-beta primer mix and a sample-barcoded 5' primer, a second PCR ran 7 to 11 cycles. Via MiXCR, TCRdb re-called the 5' RACE reads, giving one row per CDR3 protein. Among some 1.1 million distinct CDR3 sequences listed, less than 45% were seen once. Input material: blood. The receptors were sampled from a man between 18 and 35 years old in good health.

The J gene is TRBJ2-1, the V gene TRBV4-3; D not resolved. V gave up 0 bases and J gave up 2 bases, with 14 bases separating them. Germline CDR1 is LGHNA and CDR2 is YSLEER. This CDR3 has 17 amino acids. In nucleotides, the CDR3 is TGCGCCAGCAGCCAAGATTTAGGTGCATTGACCTACAATGAGCAGTTCTTC. This gives the protein CASSQDLGALTYNEQFF.

The gene calls are TRBV6-5 and TRBJ1-5; possible D gene TRBD1, 5 bases. CDR3 size: 15 residues. V shed 0 bases and J shed 7 bases, with 13 bases lying between them. Germline CDR1 MNHEY, CDR2 SVGAGI. The CDR3 sequence: CASSYSGQGRQPQHF. The CDR3 bases are TGTGCCAGCAGTTACTCGGGGCAGGGACGCCAGCCCCAGCATTTT.

J is TRBJ1-1 and V is TRBV7-2, with no clear D. CDR1 SGHTA and CDR2 FQGNSA come from the germline V gene. The CDR3 extends over 14 amino acids. V gave up 0 bases and J gave up 4 bases, with 9 bases separating them. Here the CDR3 reads CASSLAVGSTEAFF. The CDR3 DNA is TGTGCCAGCAGCTTAGCTGTGGGTAGCACTGAAGCTTTCTTT.

The rearrangement links TRBV3-1 to TRBJ1-5; D may be TRBD1 (5 bases). Germline V CDR1 and CDR2: LGHDT, YNNKEL (reference sequence). The CDR3 spans 17 residues. Trimming removed 0 bases at V and 6 bases at J, with 18 bases between. For the CDR3, the DNA is TGTGCCAGCAGCCAAGATCGGGGACCCCTGCCGGGTCAGCCCCAGCATTTT. It codes for CASSQDRGPLPGQPQHF.

The V call is TRBV7-9, the J call TRBJ1-5; D might be TRBD1 (6 bases). The CDR3 has 17 amino acids. In germline, CDR1 is SEHNR, CDR2 FQNEAQ (reference sequence). V dropped 1 base and J dropped 2 bases, with 15 bases sitting between them. The CDR3 bases are TGTGCCAGCAGCTTAGGGGGCGGGGGGCTCGGCAATCAGCCCCAGCATTTT. This gives the protein CASSLGGGGLGNQPQHF.

This clonotype was counted at least ten times. The rearrangement joins TRBV12-3 or TRBV12-4 to TRBJ1-1, with a weak D call TRBD1 (5 bases). V gave up 6 bases and J gave up 11 bases, with 13 bases separating them. The CDR3 consists of 11 residues. CDR3 DNA: TGTGCCAGCAGCGCTCGGGGGGGGGCTTTCTTT. Protein sequence: CASSARGGAFF.

The chain carries TRBV5-5 and TRBJ2-1; 10 nucleotides line up with TRBD2. The J segment lost 6 bases and the V segment lost 2 bases, leaving 5 bases of the junction unmatched. Germline values: CDR1 SGHKS, CDR2 YYEKEE (reference sequence). This CDR3 comprises 15 residues. The CDR3 nucleotides are TGTGCCAGCAGCTTAGCGGGGGGGCCCTTCAATGAGCAGTTCTTC. This sequence encodes CASSLAGGPFNEQFF.

V is TRBV6-2 or TRBV6-3 and J is TRBJ1-1; D possibly corresponds to TRBD1 (6 bases). CDR1 MNHEY and CDR2 SVGEGT come from the germline V gene. CDR3 length: 14 residues. Trimming cost V 0 bases and J 6 bases, with 11 bases left between them. DNA of the CDR3: TGTGCCAGCAGTTACTCGAGGGGGACGGCTGAAGCTTTCTTT. It encodes CASSYSRGTAEAFF.